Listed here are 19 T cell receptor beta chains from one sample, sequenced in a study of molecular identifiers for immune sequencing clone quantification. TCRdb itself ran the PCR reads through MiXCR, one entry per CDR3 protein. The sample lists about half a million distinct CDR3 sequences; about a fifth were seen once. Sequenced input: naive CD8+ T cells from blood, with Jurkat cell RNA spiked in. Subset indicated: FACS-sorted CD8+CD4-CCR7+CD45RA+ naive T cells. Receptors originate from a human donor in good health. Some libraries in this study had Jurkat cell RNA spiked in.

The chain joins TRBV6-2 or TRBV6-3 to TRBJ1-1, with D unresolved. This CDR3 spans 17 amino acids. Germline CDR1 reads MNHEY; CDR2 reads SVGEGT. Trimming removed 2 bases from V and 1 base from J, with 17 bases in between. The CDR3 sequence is CASSYLPIWAGNTEAFF. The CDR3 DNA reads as TGTGCCAGCAGTTACCTCCCTATTTGGGCGGGGAACACTGAAGCTTTCTTT.

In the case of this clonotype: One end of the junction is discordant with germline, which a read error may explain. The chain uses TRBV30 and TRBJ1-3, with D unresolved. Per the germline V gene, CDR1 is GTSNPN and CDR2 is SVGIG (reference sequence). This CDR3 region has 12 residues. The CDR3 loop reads CAWGSTGNAIYF. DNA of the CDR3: TGTGCCTGGGGATCCACTGGAAACGCCATATATTTT.

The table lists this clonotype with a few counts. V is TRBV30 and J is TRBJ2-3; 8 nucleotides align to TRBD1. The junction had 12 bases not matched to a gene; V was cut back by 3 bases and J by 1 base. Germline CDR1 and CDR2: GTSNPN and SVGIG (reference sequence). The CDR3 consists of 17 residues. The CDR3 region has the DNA TGTGCCTGGAGCCGATCCCTGTCAGGGGGCCGCACAGATACGCAGTATTTT. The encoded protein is CAWSRSLSGGRTDTQYF. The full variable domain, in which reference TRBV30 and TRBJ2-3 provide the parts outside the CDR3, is SQTIHQWPATLVQPVGSPLSLECTVEGTSNPNLYWYRQAAGRGLQLLFYSVGIGQISSEVPQNLSASRPQDRQFILSSKKLLLSDSGFYLCAWSRSLSGGRTDTQYFGPGTRLTVL.

CDR3 protein: CATSRPKRDSYNEQFF. The CDR3 region has the DNA TGTGCCACCAGCAGACCTAAGCGGGATTCTTACAATGAGCAGTTCTTC. The V call is TRBV15, the J call TRBJ2-1, with 7 bases matching TRBD2. Germline loops: CDR1 LNHNV, CDR2 YYDKDF (reference sequence). The V and J ends lost 2 bases and 4 bases, in that order; junction bases with no gene match: 8. The CDR3 length is 16 residues.

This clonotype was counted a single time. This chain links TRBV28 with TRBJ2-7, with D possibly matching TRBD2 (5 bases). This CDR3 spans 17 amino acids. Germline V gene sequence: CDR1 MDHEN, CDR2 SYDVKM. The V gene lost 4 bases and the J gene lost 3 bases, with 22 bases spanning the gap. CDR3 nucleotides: TGTGCCAGCAGTTCGCTTTCAAGACTAACGGAGCACTACGAGCAGTACTTC. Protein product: CASSSLSRLTEHYEQYF.

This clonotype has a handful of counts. CDR3 bases: TGCGCCAGCAGCCAGATGTCGGGACAGGGCTCGTGGAACACTGAAGCTTTCTTT. Protein: CASSQMSGQGSWNTEAFF. V is TRBV4-3 and J is TRBJ1-1; 9 nucleotides line up with TRBD1. CDR1 is LGHNA and CDR2 is YSLEER in the germline V gene. V lost 3 bases and J lost 1; bases outside the gene matches: 12. This CDR3 comprises 18 residues.

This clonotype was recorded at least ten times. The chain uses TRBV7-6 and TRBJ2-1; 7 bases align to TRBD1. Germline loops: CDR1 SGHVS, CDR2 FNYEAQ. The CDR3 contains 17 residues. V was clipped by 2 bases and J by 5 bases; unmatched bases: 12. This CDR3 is CASSLNYYVGQDNEQFF. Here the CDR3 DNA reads TGTGCCAGCAGCTTAAACTACTATGTCGGACAGGACAATGAGCAGTTCTTC.

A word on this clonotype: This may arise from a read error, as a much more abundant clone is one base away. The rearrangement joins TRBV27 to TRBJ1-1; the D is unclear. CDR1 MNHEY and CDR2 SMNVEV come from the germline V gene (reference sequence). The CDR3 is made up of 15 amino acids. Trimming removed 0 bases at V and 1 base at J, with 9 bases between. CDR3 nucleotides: TGTGCCAGCAGTTTATCCCGAGCAGGGAACACTGAAGCTTTCTTT. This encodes CASSLSRAGNTEAFF.

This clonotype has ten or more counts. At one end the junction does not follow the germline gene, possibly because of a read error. This CDR3 reads CASSSGGRRVLKTEAFF. The CDR3 DNA sequence: TGTGCCAGCAGCTCCGGGGGCCGCAGGGTGTTGAAAACTGAAGCTTTCTTT. The rearrangement joins TRBV7-9 to TRBJ1-1; a weak D match, TRBD1 (6 bases). CDR1 and CDR2 from the germline V gene are SEHNR and FQNEAQ (reference sequence). The CDR3 is 17 amino acids.

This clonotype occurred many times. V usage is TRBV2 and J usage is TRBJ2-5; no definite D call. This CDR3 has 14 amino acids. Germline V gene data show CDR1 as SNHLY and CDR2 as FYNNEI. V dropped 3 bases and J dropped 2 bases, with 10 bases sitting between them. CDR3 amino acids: CASSEVSEQETQYF. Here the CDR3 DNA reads TGTGCCAGCAGTGAGGTCTCTGAACAAGAGACCCAGTACTTC.

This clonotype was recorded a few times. The chain's CDR3 is CASSYSTPDFPGIYGYTF. The CDR3 DNA sequence: TGTGCCAGCAGTTACTCGACCCCAGATTTTCCGGGCATCTATGGCTACACCTTC. The chain joins TRBV6-5 to TRBJ1-2; unclear D gene. V lost 0 bases and J lost 4, with 21 bases in between. CDR1 and CDR2 from the germline V gene are MNHEY and SVGAGI. This CDR3 region has 18 residues.

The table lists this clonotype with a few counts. The CDR3 sequence: CASSSPPSGLQETQYF. In nucleotides, the CDR3 is TGTGCCAGCAGCTCCCCGCCTAGCGGGTTACAAGAGACCCAGTACTTC. The chain is built from TRBV7-9 and TRBJ2-5; 8 positions match TRBD2. Germline assignment: CDR1 SEHNR and CDR2 FQNEAQ (reference sequence). Trimming cost V 4 bases and J 2 bases; bases outside gene matches: 9. The CDR3 is made up of 16 amino acids.

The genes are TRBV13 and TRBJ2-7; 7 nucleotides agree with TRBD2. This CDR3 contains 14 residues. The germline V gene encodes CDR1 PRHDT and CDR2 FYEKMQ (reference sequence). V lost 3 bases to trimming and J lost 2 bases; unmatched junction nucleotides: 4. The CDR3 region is CASSFGLGPYEQYF. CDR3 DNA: TGTGCCAGCAGCTTCGGACTAGGACCCTACGAGCAGTACTTC.

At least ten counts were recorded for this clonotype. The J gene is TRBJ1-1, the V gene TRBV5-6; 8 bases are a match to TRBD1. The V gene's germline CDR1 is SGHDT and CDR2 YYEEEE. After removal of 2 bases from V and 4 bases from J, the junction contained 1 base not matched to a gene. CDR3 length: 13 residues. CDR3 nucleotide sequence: TGTGCCAGCAGCTTCGGACAGGGCACTGAAGCTTTCTTT. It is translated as CASSFGQGTEAFF. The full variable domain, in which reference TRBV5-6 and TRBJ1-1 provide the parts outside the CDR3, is DAGVTQSPTHLIKTRGQQVTLRCSPKSGHDTVSWYQQALGQGPQFIFQYYEEEERQRGNFPDRFSGHQFPNYSSELNVNALLLGDSALYLCASSFGQGTEAFFGQGTRLTVV.

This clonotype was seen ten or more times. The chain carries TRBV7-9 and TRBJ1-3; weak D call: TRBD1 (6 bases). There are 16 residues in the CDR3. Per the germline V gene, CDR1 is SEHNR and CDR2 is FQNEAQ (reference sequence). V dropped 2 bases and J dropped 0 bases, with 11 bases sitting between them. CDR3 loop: CASSLIGQLSGNTIYF. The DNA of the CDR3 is TGTGCCAGCAGCTTAATCGGACAGCTCTCTGGAAACACCATATATTTT. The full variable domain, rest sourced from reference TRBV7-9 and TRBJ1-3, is DTGVSQNPRHKITKRGQNVTFRCDPISEHNRLYWYRQTLGQGPEFLTYFQNEAQLEKSRLLSDRFSAERPKGSFSTLEIQRTEQGDSAMYLCASSLIGQLSGNTIYFGEGSWLTVV.

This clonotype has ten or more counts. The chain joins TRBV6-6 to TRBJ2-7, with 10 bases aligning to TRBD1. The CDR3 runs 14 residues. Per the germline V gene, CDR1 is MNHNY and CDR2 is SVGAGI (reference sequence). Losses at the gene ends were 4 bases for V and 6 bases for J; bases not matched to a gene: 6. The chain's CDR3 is CASSFRQGASEQYF. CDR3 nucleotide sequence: TGTGCCAGCAGTTTCCGACAGGGGGCTAGCGAGCAGTACTTC.

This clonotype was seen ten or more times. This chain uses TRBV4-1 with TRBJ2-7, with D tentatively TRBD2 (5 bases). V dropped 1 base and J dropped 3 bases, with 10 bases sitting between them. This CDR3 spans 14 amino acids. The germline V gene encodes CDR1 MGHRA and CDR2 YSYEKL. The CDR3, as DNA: TGCGCCAGCAGCCAAGTCCCGAGGGACTACGAGCAGTACTTC. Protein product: CASSQVPRDYEQYF.

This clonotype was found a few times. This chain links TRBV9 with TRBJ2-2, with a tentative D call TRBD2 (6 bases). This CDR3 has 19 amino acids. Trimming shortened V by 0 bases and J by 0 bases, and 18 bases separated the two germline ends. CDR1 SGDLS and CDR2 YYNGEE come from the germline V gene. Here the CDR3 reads CASSVGSLGGDPNTGELFF. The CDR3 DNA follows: TGTGCCAGCAGCGTAGGTTCTTTGGGGGGAGACCCGAACACCGGGGAGCTGTTTTTT.

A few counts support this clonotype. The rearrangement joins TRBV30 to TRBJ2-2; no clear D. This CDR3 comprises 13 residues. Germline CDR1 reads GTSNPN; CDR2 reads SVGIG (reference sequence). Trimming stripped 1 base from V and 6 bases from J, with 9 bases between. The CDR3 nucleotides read TGTGCCTGGAGTGGACTGGTCCCCGGGGAGCTGTTTTTT. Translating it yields CAWSGLVPGELFF.